This T cell receptor beta chain appears in the sequencing data of a study of human T cells and chemical hapten exposure. In the study overall: Patients having alopecia areata, totalis or universalis were mostly female.

This clonotype was observed at least ten times. TCRdb re-called the RACE reads through MiXCR, storing one row per CDR3 protein. The table includes 250,000 or so distinct CDR3 sequences, roughly 7.7% detected once. The germline V gene has CDR1 DFQATT and CDR2 SNEGSKA (reference sequence). Trimming left V 3 bases short and J 5 bases short, with 19 bases between. The CDR3 extends over 15 amino acids. The time point is: pre-sensitization, week 0. Indicated treatment: therapeutic diphenylcyclopropenone sensitization with weekly scalp DPC. This TCR was sampled from a man between 18 and 29 years old with alopecia areata. Some clones in this sample may be carry-over from other donors' samples. The source was whole blood, collected in connection with sensitization to the hapten diphenylcyclopropenone (DPC). The V and J genes are TRBV20-1 and TRBJ2-5; D is undetermined. CDR3 nucleotide sequence: TGCAGTGCTAGGGGAAGCCCGAGTCAGAGGGAGACCCAGTACTTC. Amino acids: CSARGSPSQRETQYF.